This T cell receptor (beta chain) was profiled in a study of blood T cell repertoires in COVID-19. At the level of the study: PBMCs, B-cell-depleted T cells, or T cells provided the cDNA or gDNA that made up the material.

Recruits, aged about 18 to 95 years, lived in 24 US areas. Assignment of participants to cohorts was predicated upon participant-reported clinical history. As processed by the authors: Reference gene primer amplification gave estimated nucleated cell counts. This table comes from immunoSEQ multiplex PCR, and its TCRdb copy is limited to in-frame clones, with some not included. V and J calls and clone size are those listed in that table; D and trimming were worked out from the DNA. Of 120,000 or so clones detected, less than 90% appear once; the ten largest clones hold roughly 3.9%. V gave up 4 bases and J gave up 3 bases; unmatched junction bases: 7. The CDR3 totals 15 residues. Germline V gives CDR1 LGHNA, CDR2 YNFKEQ.

This TCR came from a woman under 40 who had recovered from COVID-19. The chain uses TRBV4-2 and TRBJ2-3, with TRBD2 matching 7 bases. The sequencing sample was made of PBMCs or T cells enriched from blood (not recorded which). This chain's CDR3 is CASSPQAGRTDTQYF. The CDR3 DNA reads TGTGCCAGCAGCCCTCAAGCGGGGAGGACAGATACGCAGTATTTT.